The 8 T cell receptor beta chains given below trace back to one sample, sequenced in a study of blood T cell repertoires in COVID-19. Repertoires were generated with immunoSEQ multiplex PCR, while TCRdb's copy carries only in-frame clones and drops some. The table has over 150,000 clones, roughly 86% seen once. Sequencing used peripheral blood. These receptors were taken from a woman older than 75 with COVID-19, enrolled during active disease.

V gene TRBV10-3 combines with J gene TRBJ2-4, with D possibly matching TRBD1 (6 bases). This CDR3 region has 15 residues. Germline CDR1 and CDR2: ENHRY and SYGVKD. V was clipped by 0 bases and J by 6 bases, with 12 bases between them. The CDR3 reads CAISESAGDANIQYF. The CDR3 coding sequence is TGTGCCATCAGTGAGTCGGCAGGGGATGCAAACATTCAGTACTTC.

This chain joins TRBV9 and TRBJ2-7; 7 bases agree with TRBD2. J lost 1 base, V lost 0 bases, and 4 bases had no gene match. Germline CDR1 is SGDLS and CDR2 is YYNGEE. The CDR3 spans 15 residues. CDR3 nucleotides: TGTGCCAGCAGCGTAGATCCAGCGGGGTCCTACGAGCAGTACTTC. Amino acid sequence: CASSVDPAGSYEQYF.

In its sample, this clone was seen a few times. The rearrangement joins TRBV5-1 to TRBJ2-1; the D is unclear. Trimming took 4 bases from V and 8 from J, leaving 19 bases between them. Looked up from germline, CDR1 is SGHRS and CDR2 is YFSETQ. This CDR3 contains 15 residues. The CDR3 loop is CASSPLAVGHHEQFF. The CDR3 bases are TGCGCCAGCAGCCCCCTGGCGGTCGGCCATCATGAGCAGTTCTTC. Supplemented by reference TRBV5-1 and TRBJ2-1, the full variable domain reads KAGVTQTPRYLIKTRGQQVTLSCSPISGHRSVSWYQQTPGQGLQFLFEYFSETQRNKGNFPGRFSGRQFSNSRSEMNVSTLELGDSALYLCASSPLAVGHHEQFFGPGTRLTVL.

This clone was picked up one time. The chain links TRBV18 to TRBJ1-5; 10 bases are shared with TRBD1. Germline lookup yields CDR1 KGHSH and CDR2 LQKENI. V was pared by 3 bases and J by 2 bases, with 1 base of the junction left unmatched. This CDR3 region has 15 residues. CDR3 residues: CASSPGTGGNQPQHF. For the CDR3, the DNA is TGTGCCAGCTCACCCGGGACAGGGGGCAATCAGCCCCAGCATTTT. Complete variable domain (other parts from reference TRBV18 and TRBJ1-5): NAGVMQNPRHLVRRRGQEARLRCSPMKGHSHVYWYRQLPEEGLKFMVYLQKENIIDESGMPKERFSAEFPKEGPSILRIQQVVRGDSAAYFCASSPGTGGNQPQHFGDGTRLSIL.

J is TRBJ2-5 and V is TRBV28, with 9 bases lining up with TRBD2. CDR3 length: 14 residues. V was clipped by 5 bases and J by 4 bases; unmatched bases: 5. The V gene's germline CDR1 is MDHEN and CDR2 SYDVKM. The DNA of the CDR3 is TGTGCCAGCAGTCCCCCTAGCGGGGTAGAGACCCAGTACTTC. Its translation: CASSPPSGVETQYF.

This chain links TRBV9 with TRBJ1-4; D possibly corresponds to TRBD1 (5 bases). V shed 3 bases and J shed 3 bases, with 9 bases lying between them. CDR1 and CDR2 (germline): SGDLS, YYNGEE. The CDR3 is 14 residues long. Here the CDR3 reads CASSGGTANEKLFF. CDR3 in DNA: TGTGCCAGCAGCGGCGGGACGGCTAATGAAAAACTGTTTTTT.

The chain has TRBV11-1 and TRBJ2-2, with D hard to call. The germline gives CDR1 SGHAT, CDR2 FQDESV (reference sequence). The CDR3 is 15 amino acids. Trimming shortened V by 5 bases and J by 0 bases, and 10 bases separated the two germline ends. CDR3 nucleotide sequence: TGTGCCAGCAGCGACACTTACGCGAACACCGGGGAGCTGTTTTTT. This translates into CASSDTYANTGELFF.

The CDR3 DNA reads as TGTGCCAGCAGCCAGACAGGGTTTGGCTACACCTTC. It yields the protein CASSQTGFGYTF. V gene TRBV12-3 or TRBV12-4 combines with J gene TRBJ1-2; 7 nucleotides align to TRBD1. This CDR3 has 12 amino acids. V shed 6 bases and J 7 bases; nucleotides not matched to a gene: 5.